The 32 T cell receptor beta chains below were found in one sample sequenced in a study of identical twins. TCRdb ran MiXCR on the 5' RACE reads and lists one entry per CDR3 protein. In the table there are roughly 250,000 distinct CDR3 sequences, approximately 7.8% of which are singletons. The sample was also reused in another study, on yellow fever vaccine responses in identical twins.

The sequenced material came from CD8+ T cells sorted from blood. These receptors were collected from a woman aged 18-29 years in good health.

V usage is TRBV6-4 and J usage is TRBJ2-5; perhaps D is TRBD1 or TRBD2 (5 bases each). The CDR3 covers 15 residues. Germline CDR1 and CDR2: MRHNA and SNTAGT. The V and J ends lost 3 bases and 5 bases respectively, with 16 bases between them. The CDR3 DNA is TGTGCCAGCAGTGAAAACGACCGGGACGTTGAGACCCAGTACTTC. This gives the protein CASSENDRDVETQYF.

This clonotype was observed at least ten times. The V call is TRBV6-4, the J call TRBJ2-2; the D is unclear. Looked up from germline, CDR1 is MRHNA and CDR2 is SNTAGT. CDR3 size: 17 residues. The V end lost 0 bases, the J end lost 3 bases, and 14 bases lay between the germline ends. The CDR3 reads CASSDSIRLGDTGELFF. The CDR3 DNA follows: TGTGCCAGCAGTGACTCCATCCGGCTAGGTGACACCGGGGAGCTGTTTTTT.

Many counts were recorded for this clonotype. This chain connects TRBV28 to TRBJ1-1, with D perhaps TRBD1 (5 bases). Germline lookup yields CDR1 MDHEN and CDR2 SYDVKM. The CDR3 covers 15 residues. Trimming left V 5 bases short and J 1 base short, with 14 bases between. As DNA, the CDR3 is TGTGCCAGCAGTAGCCAGGGACGCCCGAACACTGAAGCTTTCTTT. The encoded protein is CASSSQGRPNTEAFF.

This clonotype appeared many times. The gene calls are TRBV28 and TRBJ2-1, with TRBD2 identical over 12 bases. There are 18 residues in the CDR3. The junction had 16 bases not matched to a gene; V was cut back by 4 bases and J by 9 bases. The germline V gene encodes CDR1 MDHEN and CDR2 SYDVKM. The CDR3 DNA follows: TGTGCCAGCAGTTCCCCGACTAGCGGGGGCTCCCTCGACAGTGAGCAGTTCTTC. Its protein product is CASSSPTSGGSLDSEQFF.

This clonotype has just a few counts. The V call is TRBV3-1, the J call TRBJ1-1, with TRBD1 as a possible D gene (6 bases). V was clipped by 3 bases and J by 0 bases, with 8 bases between them. The CDR3 has 14 residues. The germline V gene encodes CDR1 LGHDT and CDR2 YNNKEL (reference sequence). CDR3 sequence: CASSQQGLNTEAFF. CDR3 DNA: TGTGCCAGCAGCCAGCAGGGGCTGAACACTGAAGCTTTCTTT.

This clonotype was observed a few times. The V call is TRBV9, the J call TRBJ2-3; 10 bases fit TRBD2. Germline-derived CDR1 and CDR2 are SGDLS and YYNGEE. J gave up 5 bases and V 6 bases, and 12 bases lay outside the gene matches. The CDR3 extends over 16 amino acids. The CDR3: CASTLDLAGDLDTQYF. CDR3 sequence (DNA): TGTGCCAGCACCCTAGATCTAGCGGGAGATCTAGATACGCAGTATTTT.

This clonotype was observed many times. This chain uses TRBV7-8 with TRBJ2-1; no clear D. Deletions cut 4 bases from V and 9 bases from J, with 10 bases between. Germline V gene data show CDR1 as SGHVS and CDR2 as FQNEAQ. The CDR3 has 12 amino acids. The chain's CDR3 is CASSYSPGEQFF. CDR3 nucleotide sequence: TGTGCCAGCAGCTATTCTCCGGGTGAGCAGTTCTTC.

A few counts support this clonotype. J is TRBJ2-7 and V is TRBV5-5; perhaps TRBD1 as D (5 bases). Trimming removed 2 bases at V and 0 bases at J, with 18 bases between. The CDR3 covers 17 residues. Germline V lookup: CDR1 SGHKS, CDR2 YYEKEE (reference sequence). This CDR3 is CASSFGAKVDTSYEQYF. CDR3 sequence (DNA): TGTGCCAGCAGCTTTGGGGCCAAGGTGGACACCTCCTACGAGCAGTACTTC.

The table lists this clonotype with a few counts. V gene TRBV6-5 combines with J gene TRBJ2-6; D remains ambiguous. Germline CDR1 reads MNHEY; CDR2 reads SVGAGI. Trimming removed 2 bases at V and 0 bases at J, with 5 bases between. The CDR3 covers 15 residues. CDR3 nucleotides: TGTGCCAGCAGTTACGGCCCCTCTGGGGCCAACGTCCTGACTTTC. Encoded protein: CASSYGPSGANVLTF.

This clonotype was detected a few times. The CDR3 spells CASSQVFDLLTYEQYF. DNA for the CDR3: TGCGCCAGCAGCCAAGTTTTCGACCTGCTTACCTACGAGCAGTACTTC. This sequence joins TRBV4-1 and TRBJ2-7, with D hard to call. Trimming removed 1 base at V and 2 bases at J, with 15 bases between. This CDR3 is 16 amino acids long. Germline values: CDR1 MGHRA, CDR2 YSYEKL.

J is TRBJ1-2 and V is TRBV9, with D possibly being TRBD1 (6 bases). CDR3 size: 14 residues. Trimming removed 7 bases at V and 5 bases at J, with 18 bases between. Germline CDR1 SGDLS, CDR2 YYNGEE. The CDR3 protein is CASGTAGEKYGYTF. CDR3 nucleotides: TGTGCCAGCGGGACGGCAGGGGAGAAGTATGGCTACACCTTC.

The V and J genes are TRBV12-3 or TRBV12-4 and TRBJ2-2; D might be TRBD1 (6 bases). Trimming took 3 bases from V and 3 from J, leaving 11 bases between them. The CDR3 is made up of 15 amino acids. The CDR3: CASSFVTGDTGELFF. The CDR3 nucleotides are TGTGCCAGCAGTTTCGTGACAGGAGACACCGGGGAGCTGTTTTTT.

This clonotype showed up many times. J is TRBJ2-5 and V is TRBV7-9; the D is unclear. CDR3 length equals 13 residues. Germline V gene lookup returns CDR1 SEHNR and CDR2 FQNEAQ (reference sequence). V was clipped by 4 bases and J by 5 bases, with 11 bases between them. This CDR3 is CASSSDSRETQYF. In DNA, the CDR3 is TGTGCCAGCAGCTCCGACTCTCGGGAGACCCAGTACTTC. The entire variable domain, with the rest obtained from reference TRBV7-9 and TRBJ2-5, is as follows: DTGVSQNPRHKITKRGQNVTFRCDPISEHNRLYWYRQTLGQGPEFLTYFQNEAQLEKSRLLSDRFSAERPKGSFSTLEIQRTEQGDSAMYLCASSSDSRETQYFGPGTRLLVL.

This clonotype was found many times. The chain combines TRBV7-9 with TRBJ2-1, with 11 nucleotides matching TRBD2. There are 17 residues in the CDR3. Germline V lookup: CDR1 SEHNR, CDR2 FQNEAQ (reference sequence). After removal of 5 bases from V and 3 bases from J, the junction contained 9 bases not matched to a gene. CDR3 coding DNA: TGTGCCAGCAGCCCGGCCATTACTAGCGGGGGCTACAATGAGCAGTTCTTC. This codes for CASSPAITSGGYNEQFF.

This clonotype was observed many times. V usage is TRBV4-1 and J usage is TRBJ2-5; TRBD1 is a possible D gene (5 bases). V shed 2 bases and J shed 5 bases, with 15 bases lying between them. Per the germline V gene, CDR1 is MGHRA and CDR2 is YSYEKL. The CDR3 runs to 15 residues. This chain's CDR3 is CASSQKGHTEETQYF. DNA of the CDR3: TGCGCCAGCAGCCAAAAAGGACATACGGAGGAGACCCAGTACTTC.

This clonotype has just a few counts. One junction end does not reproduce the germline sequence, and a read error may be involved. V and J are TRBV3-1 and TRBJ2-1, with D unresolved. The V gene's germline CDR1 is LGHDT and CDR2 YNNKEL (reference sequence). The CDR3 contains 17 residues. The CDR3 spells CATSQIPPVTSYNEQFF. CDR3 nucleotides: TGTGCCACCAGCCAAATCCCGCCGGTGACCTCCTACAATGAGCAGTTCTTC.

The chain links TRBV20-1 to TRBJ2-1, with 9 positions matching TRBD2. There are 15 residues in the CDR3. Germline-derived CDR1 and CDR2 are DFQATT and SNEGSKA (reference sequence). With 0 bases clipped from V and 5 bases from J, the junction kept 5 bases outside the gene matches. The CDR3 sequence: CSARDGGRADNEQFF. Here the CDR3 DNA reads TGCAGTGCTAGAGATGGCGGGAGGGCAGACAATGAGCAGTTCTTC.

The chain employs TRBV24-1 and TRBJ2-3; 10 nucleotides align to TRBD2. Germline V gene sequence: CDR1 KGHDR, CDR2 SFDVKD. The CDR3 loop spans 17 amino acids. V trimming: 1 base; J trimming: 4 bases; junction bases outside the gene matches: 7. Written as DNA, the CDR3 is TGTGCCACCAGTGATTTTCCGGGAGCGGGAGGGCCAGATACGCAGTATTTT. Translated: CATSDFPGAGGPDTQYF.

The J gene is TRBJ2-7, the V gene TRBV7-9; maybe TRBD2 (6 bases). The CDR3 consists of 14 residues. The ends were cut back, 6 bases at V and 3 bases at J, with 15 bases in the middle. CDR1 SEHNR and CDR2 FQNEAQ come from the germline V gene (reference sequence). The CDR3: CASSHPGEVYEQYF. The DNA of the CDR3 is TGTGCCAGCAGTCATCCGGGGGAGGTCTACGAGCAGTACTTC.

In this sample, this clonotype turned up a few times. The chain links TRBV5-6 to TRBJ2-1; 9 positions agree with TRBD2. CDR1 is SGHDT, CDR2 YYEEEE, per germline. The V segment lost 2 bases and the J segment 10 bases; nucleotides outside the gene matches: 10. The CDR3 totals 15 residues. CDR3 sequence (DNA): TGTGCCAGCAGCTTAAGTAGCGGGAGAAGACTGGAGCAGTTCTTC. This gives the protein CASSLSSGRRLEQFF. Full variable domain (missing parts from reference TRBV5-6 and TRBJ2-1): DAGVTQSPTHLIKTRGQQVTLRCSPKSGHDTVSWYQQALGQGPQFIFQYYEEEERQRGNFPDRFSGHQFPNYSSELNVNALLLGDSALYLCASSLSSGRRLEQFFGPGTRLTVL.

CDR3 protein: CASSLFFGEHYEQYF. For the CDR3, the DNA is TGTGCCAGCAGCTTATTCTTCGGGGAGCATTACGAGCAGTACTTC. The rearrangement joins TRBV7-2 to TRBJ2-7; a weak D match, TRBD2 (5 bases). In germline, CDR1 is SGHTA, CDR2 FQGNSA. Deletions cut 2 bases from V and 4 bases from J, with 15 bases between. The CDR3 has 15 residues. Full variable domain (remainder filled in from reference TRBV7-2 and TRBJ2-7): GAGVSQSPSNKVTEKGKDVELRCDPISGHTALYWYRQSLGQGLEFLIYFQGNSAPDKSGLPSDRFSAERTGGSVSTLTIQRTQQEDSAVYLCASSLFFGEHYEQYFGPGTRLTVT.

In its sample, this clonotype was seen a few times. This rearrangement joins TRBV4-2 to TRBJ1-1; D gene unclear. The CDR3 has 15 residues. V lost 1 base and J lost 4, with 13 bases in between. Germline CDR1 reads LGHNA; CDR2 reads YNFKEQ. CDR3 nucleotides: TGTGCCAGCAGCCAAGGTAACGGGGTCGGCACTGAAGCTTTCTTT. Its protein is CASSQGNGVGTEAFF.

The chain links TRBV15 to TRBJ1-1, with a tentative D call TRBD1 (5 bases). CDR3 length: 13 residues. The germline CDR1 and CDR2 sequences are LNHNV and YYDKDF (reference sequence). V gave up 0 bases and J gave up 6 bases, with 8 bases separating them. This CDR3 is CATSREGGAEAFF. CDR3 sequence (DNA): TGTGCCACCAGCAGAGAGGGGGGGGCTGAAGCTTTCTTT.

This clonotype was detected ten times or more. This chain connects TRBV4-1 to TRBJ2-7, with D perhaps matching TRBD1 (5 bases). The germline gives CDR1 MGHRA, CDR2 YSYEKL. The CDR3 is 14 amino acids. The V gene lost 0 bases and the J gene lost 2 bases, with 8 bases spanning the gap. CDR3 nucleotide sequence: TGCGCCAGCAGCCAAGACACGACAGCCTACGAGCAGTACGTC. Encoded protein: CASSQDTTAYEQYV.

This clonotype was seen repeatedly, ten times or more. The chain links TRBV4-1 to TRBJ2-2; TRBD2 matches at 12 bases. Germline V gene sequence: CDR1 MGHRA, CDR2 YSYEKL. CDR3 size: 15 residues. J lost 10 bases, V lost 3 bases, and 6 bases had no gene match. CDR3 bases: TGCGCCAGCAGCCACCGACTAGCGGGGGCCCCGGAGCTGTTTTTT. It specifies CASSHRLAGAPELFF.

A few counts support this clonotype. The chain recombines TRBV28 with TRBJ1-5, with a tentative D call TRBD1 (5 bases). The CDR3 loop spans 13 amino acids. Germline V gene data show CDR1 as MDHEN and CDR2 as SYDVKM. V lost 5 bases, J lost 6 bases, and 11 bases lay in between. The CDR3 DNA follows: TGTGCCAGCAGTGCAGATAGGGGTCAGCCCCAGCATTTT. This encodes CASSADRGQPQHF.

There are many counts of this clonotype. The chain carries TRBV5-5 and TRBJ2-1; possible D gene TRBD2, 6 bases. Trimming pared 0 bases from V and 4 bases from J, leaving 14 bases between. The CDR3 length is 16 residues. Germline V lookup: CDR1 SGHKS, CDR2 YYEKEE (reference sequence). The CDR3 bases are TGTGCCAGCAGCTTGGGAGGGGACTTACCTTACAATGAGCAGTTCTTC. Translated: CASSLGGDLPYNEQFF. The variable domain in full, with the rest retrieved from reference TRBV5-5 and TRBJ2-1, is DAGVTQSPTHLIKTRGQQVTLRCSPISGHKSVSWYQQVLGQGPQFIFQYYEKEERGRGNFPDRFSARQFPNYSSELNVNALLLGDSALYLCASSLGGDLPYNEQFFGPGTRLTVL.

This clonotype was picked up many times. The chain has TRBV5-1 and TRBJ2-5; 12 bases fit TRBD1. Germline CDR1 reads SGHRS; CDR2 reads YFSETQ. This CDR3 region has 15 residues. The V and J ends lost 2 bases and 5 bases, in that order; junction bases with no gene match: 4. The CDR3 region is CASSFWDRGLETQYF. DNA for the CDR3: TGCGCCAGCAGCTTTTGGGACAGGGGGCTGGAGACCCAGTACTTC.

This clonotype was seen at least ten times. V gene TRBV12-3 or TRBV12-4 combines with J gene TRBJ2-1; TRBD2 matches at 9 bases. This CDR3 has 15 amino acids. V shed 3 bases and J 7 bases; nucleotides not matched to a gene: 7. CDR3 sequence: CASSFLAGGPNEQFF. The CDR3 nucleotides read TGTGCCAGCAGTTTTCTTGCGGGAGGGCCGAATGAGCAGTTCTTC.

This clonotype was seen at least ten times. J is TRBJ1-5 and V is TRBV27; 8 nucleotides match TRBD1. In germline, CDR1 is MNHEY, CDR2 SMNVEV (reference sequence). J lost 0 bases, V lost 8 bases, and 3 bases had no gene match. The CDR3 totals 14 residues. The CDR3 protein is CASRTGHSNQPQHF. The CDR3 nucleotides read TGTGCCAGCCGGACAGGGCATAGCAATCAGCCCCAGCATTTT.

This clonotype came up a few times. The chain joins TRBV12-3 or TRBV12-4 to TRBJ2-7; TRBD1 matches at 7 bases. There are 12 residues in the CDR3. The junction had 3 bases not matched to a gene; V was cut back by 3 bases and J by 7 bases. The CDR3 loop reads CASSLMDREQYF. In DNA, the CDR3 is TGTGCCAGCAGTTTGATGGACAGGGAGCAGTACTTC.

This clonotype was recorded a few times. The V call is TRBV7-9, the J call TRBJ2-2; the D gene is possibly TRBD1 (5 bases). Trimming stripped 3 bases from V and 5 bases from J, with 10 bases between. This CDR3 has 14 residues. The germline CDR1 and CDR2 sequences are SEHNR and FQNEAQ (reference sequence). The CDR3 DNA reads as TGTGCCAGCAGCTTGGTAGGGGCGACCGGGGAGCTGTTTTTT. Translated: CASSLVGATGELFF. Full variable domain (outside the CDR3, taken from reference TRBV7-9 and TRBJ2-2): DTGVSQNPRHKITKRGQNVTFRCDPISEHNRLYWYRQTLGQGPEFLTYFQNEAQLEKSRLLSDRFSAERPKGSFSTLEIQRTEQGDSAMYLCASSLVGATGELFFGEGSRLTVL.